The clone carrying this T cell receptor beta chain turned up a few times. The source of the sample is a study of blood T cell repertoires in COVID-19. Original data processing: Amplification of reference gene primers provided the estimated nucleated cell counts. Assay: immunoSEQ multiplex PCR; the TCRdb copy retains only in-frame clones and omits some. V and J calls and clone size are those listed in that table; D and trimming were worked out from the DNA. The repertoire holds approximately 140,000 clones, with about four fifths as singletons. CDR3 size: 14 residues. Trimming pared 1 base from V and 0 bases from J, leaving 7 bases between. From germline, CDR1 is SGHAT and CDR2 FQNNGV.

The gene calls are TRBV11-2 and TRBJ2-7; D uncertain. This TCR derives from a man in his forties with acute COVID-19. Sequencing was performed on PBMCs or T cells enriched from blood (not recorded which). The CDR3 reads CASSLAVSSYEQYF. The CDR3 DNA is TGTGCCAGCAGCTTAGCGGTTAGCTCCTACGAGCAGTACTTC. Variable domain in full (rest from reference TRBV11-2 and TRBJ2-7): EAGVAQSPRYKIIEKRQSVAFWCNPISGHATLYWYQQILGQGPKLLIQFQNNGVVDDSQLPKDRFSAERLKGVDSTLKIQPAKLEDSAVYLCASSLAVSSYEQYFGPGTRLTVT.